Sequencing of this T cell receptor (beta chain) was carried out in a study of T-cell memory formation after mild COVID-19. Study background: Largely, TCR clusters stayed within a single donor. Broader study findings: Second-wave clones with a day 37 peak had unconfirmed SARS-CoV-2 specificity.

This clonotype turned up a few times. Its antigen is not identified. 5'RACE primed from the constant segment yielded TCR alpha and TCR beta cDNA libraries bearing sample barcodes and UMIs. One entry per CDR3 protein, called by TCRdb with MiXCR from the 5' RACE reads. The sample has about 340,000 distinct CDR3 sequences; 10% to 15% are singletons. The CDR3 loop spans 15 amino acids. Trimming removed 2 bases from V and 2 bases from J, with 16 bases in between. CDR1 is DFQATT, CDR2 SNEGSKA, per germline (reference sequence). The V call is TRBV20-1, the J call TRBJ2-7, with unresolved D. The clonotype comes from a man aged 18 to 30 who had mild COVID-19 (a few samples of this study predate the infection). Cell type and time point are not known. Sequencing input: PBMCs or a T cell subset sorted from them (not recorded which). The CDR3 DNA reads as TGCAGTGCTAGAAGGGTCAGGACCGGGCCCTACGAGCAGTACTTC. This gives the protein CSARRVRTGPYEQYF.